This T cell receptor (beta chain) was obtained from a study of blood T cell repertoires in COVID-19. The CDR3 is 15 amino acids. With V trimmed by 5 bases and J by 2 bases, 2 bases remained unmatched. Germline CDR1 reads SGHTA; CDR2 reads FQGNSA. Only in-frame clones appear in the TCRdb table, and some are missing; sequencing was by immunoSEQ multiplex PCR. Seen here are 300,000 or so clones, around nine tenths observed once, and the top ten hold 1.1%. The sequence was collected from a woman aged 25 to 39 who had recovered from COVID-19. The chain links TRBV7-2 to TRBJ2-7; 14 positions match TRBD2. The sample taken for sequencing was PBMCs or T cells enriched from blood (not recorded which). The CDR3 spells CASSATSGRAYEQYF. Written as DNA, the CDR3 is TGTGCCAGCAGCGCGACTAGCGGGAGGGCCTACGAGCAGTACTTC.